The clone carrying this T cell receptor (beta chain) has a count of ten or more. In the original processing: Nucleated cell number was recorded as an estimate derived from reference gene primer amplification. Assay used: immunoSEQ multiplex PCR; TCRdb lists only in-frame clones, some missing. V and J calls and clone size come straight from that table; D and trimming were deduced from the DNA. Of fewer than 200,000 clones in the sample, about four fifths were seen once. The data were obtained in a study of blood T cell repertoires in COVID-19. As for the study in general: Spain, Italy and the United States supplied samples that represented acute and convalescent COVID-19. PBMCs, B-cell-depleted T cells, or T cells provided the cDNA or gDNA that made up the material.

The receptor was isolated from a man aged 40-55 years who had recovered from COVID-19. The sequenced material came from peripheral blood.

CDR3 region: CASSQALTAGNTIYF. In DNA form, the CDR3 reads TGCGCCAGCAGCCAAGCTCTGACAGCTGGAAACACCATATATTTT. The chain couples TRBV4-1 to TRBJ1-3; D may be TRBD1 (5 bases). This CDR3 is built from 15 residues. Germline values: CDR1 MGHRA, CDR2 YSYEKL. The ends were cut back, 1 base at V and 2 bases at J, with 9 bases in the middle.